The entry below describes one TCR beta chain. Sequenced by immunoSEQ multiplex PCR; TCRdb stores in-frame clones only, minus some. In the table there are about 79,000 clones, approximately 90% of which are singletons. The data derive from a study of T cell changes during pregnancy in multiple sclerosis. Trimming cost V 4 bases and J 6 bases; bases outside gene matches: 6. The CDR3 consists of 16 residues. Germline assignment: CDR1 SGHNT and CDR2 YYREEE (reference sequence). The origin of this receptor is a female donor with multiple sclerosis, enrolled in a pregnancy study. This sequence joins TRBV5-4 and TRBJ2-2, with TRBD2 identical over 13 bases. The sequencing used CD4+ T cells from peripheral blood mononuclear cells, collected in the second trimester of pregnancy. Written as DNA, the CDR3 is TGTGCCAGCAGCCAGAGGACTAGCGGGAGTGCCGGGGAGCTGTTTTTT. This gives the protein CASSQRTSGSAGELFF.